This passage covers 30 T cell receptor beta chains from one sample sequenced in a study of cytomegalovirus exposure and HLA in healthy donors. The PCR contained 60 Vbeta and 13 Jbeta primers. The repertoire was sequenced with immunoSEQ multiplex PCR; TCRdb's copy has only in-frame clones and lacks some. The sample carries under 200,000 clones, 60% to 80% recorded once. Sequencing input: PBMCs. Source of these receptors: a female donor in good health and CMV-seronegative.

This sequence joins TRBV29-1 and TRBJ1-2; no firm D call. The V end was cut by 2 bases, the J end by 2 bases, with 15 bases between. The CDR3 loop spans 15 amino acids. The V gene's germline CDR1 is SQVTM and CDR2 ANQGSEA. CDR3 bases: TGCAGCGTTGAAAAAAGATTCGAGAGGAACTATGGCTACACCTTC. This encodes CSVEKRFERNYGYTF.

The chain has TRBV28 and TRBJ2-4; tentatively, D is TRBD2 (7 bases). CDR1 is MDHEN, CDR2 SYDVKM, per germline. The V and J ends lost 7 bases and 0 bases respectively, with 16 bases between them. The CDR3 is 16 amino acids. Here the CDR3 DNA reads TGTGCCAGCAATGGGGGGGCGGGGCTAGCCAAAAACATTCAGTACTTC. Translation: CASNGGAGLAKNIQYF.

This sequence joins TRBV28 and TRBJ2-3, with D perhaps TRBD2 (6 bases). The CDR3 runs to 16 residues. CDR1 is MDHEN and CDR2 is SYDVKM in the germline V gene. V was cut by 4 bases and J by 5 bases, with 19 bases left in between. The CDR3 loop reads CASSSQTSSDQDTQYF. As DNA, the CDR3 is TGTGCCAGCAGTTCCCAGACTAGTTCGGATCAAGATACGCAGTATTTT.

The chain joins TRBV2 to TRBJ2-7; the match to TRBD1 covers 7 bases. The J segment lost 3 bases and the V segment lost 4 bases, leaving 12 bases of the junction unmatched. CDR1 and CDR2 (germline): SNHLY, FYNNEI. This CDR3 has 16 amino acids. CDR3 loop: CASSGTGVRGYYEQYF. The DNA for the CDR3 is TGTGCCAGCAGTGGTACAGGGGTGAGGGGGTACTACGAGCAGTACTTC. The full variable domain, with the rest looked up from reference TRBV2 and TRBJ2-7, is EPEVTQTPSHQVTQMGQEVILRCVPISNHLYFYWYRQILGQKVEFLVSFYNNEISEKSEIFDDQFSVERPDGSNFTLKIRSTKLEDSAMYFCASSGTGVRGYYEQYFGPGTRLTVT.

The chain uses TRBV7-3 and TRBJ2-2, with TRBD1 matching over 9 bases. Germline lookup yields CDR1 SGHTA and CDR2 FQGTGA. The trim removed 5 bases at V and 7 bases at J, leaving 8 bases unmatched. This CDR3 is built from 15 residues. This CDR3 reads CASSPNRDRDGELFF. In DNA, the CDR3 is TGTGCCAGCAGCCCAAACCGGGACAGGGACGGGGAGCTGTTTTTT.

The V call is TRBV5-7, the J call TRBJ2-7; 11 bases line up with TRBD2. TRBV5-7 is an ORF; its function is uncertain. The CDR3 is 15 amino acids. Trimming took 2 bases from V and 4 from J; bases not matched to a gene: 5. CDR3 loop: CASSFGGLAGYEQYF. The CDR3 nucleotides read TGTGCCAGCAGCTTTGGCGGACTAGCGGGTTACGAGCAGTACTTC.

The table lists this clone with a few counts. The gene calls are TRBV7-9 and TRBJ1-6; 8 nucleotides align to TRBD1. CDR3 size: 15 residues. The junction had 4 bases not matched to a gene; V was cut back by 2 bases and J by 7 bases. CDR1 SEHNR and CDR2 FQNEAQ come from the germline V gene (reference sequence). Written as DNA, the CDR3 is TGTGCCAGCAGCTTACCCGGGACAGGAAATTCACCCCTCCACTTT. It codes for CASSLPGTGNSPLHF.

The chain couples TRBV5-4 to TRBJ2-1, with TRBD2 identical over 8 bases. With V trimmed by 1 base and J by 7 bases, 13 bases remained unmatched. Per the germline V gene, CDR1 is SGHNT and CDR2 is YYREEE (reference sequence). The CDR3 loop spans 17 amino acids. The CDR3 protein is CASSLRVMGLDWNEQFF. Written as DNA, the CDR3 is TGTGCCAGCAGCTTGAGGGTGATGGGACTAGACTGGAATGAGCAGTTCTTC.

This sequence joins TRBV27 and TRBJ2-2, with 14 bases that match TRBD2. The CDR3 loop spans 17 amino acids. From germline, CDR1 is MNHEY and CDR2 SMNVEV (reference sequence). J gave up 0 bases and V 5 bases, and 2 bases lay outside the gene matches. In DNA form, the CDR3 reads TGTGCCAGCAGTGGGACTAGCGGGGGCCCGAACACCGGGGAGCTGTTTTTT. Its translation is CASSGTSGGPNTGELFF.

The V call is TRBV4-3, the J call TRBJ2-3, with 10 bases matching TRBD1. The CDR3 length is 15 residues. V was clipped by 0 bases and J by 6 bases; unmatched bases: 3. Germline CDR1 and CDR2: LGHNA and YSLEER. Here the CDR3 reads CASSQEDRGGDTQYF. The CDR3 nucleotides are TGCGCCAGCAGCCAAGAGGACAGGGGGGGGGATACGCAGTATTTT.

The V and J genes are TRBV9 and TRBJ2-5; a possible D gene is TRBD1 (6 bases). The CDR3 is 16 residues long. Between the trimmed V and J ends, which lost 4 bases and 0 bases, there was a span of 16 bases. CDR1 is SGDLS and CDR2 is YYNGEE in the germline V gene. The CDR3 bases are TGTGCCAGCAGCACCCGCGGCAGGGGAAACCAAGAGACCCAGTACTTC. It translates to CASSTRGRGNQETQYF.

The chain is built from TRBV7-6 and TRBJ1-2; possibly TRBD1 for D (6 bases). Trimming shortened V by 5 bases and J by 3 bases, and 16 bases separated the two germline ends. This CDR3 comprises 15 residues. The V gene's germline CDR1 is SGHVS and CDR2 FNYEAQ. CDR3 bases: TGTGCCAGCAGCCCAACAGGGTATGGGGACTATGGCTACACCTTC. Translation: CASSPTGYGDYGYTF.

This clone was detected only once. The chain joins TRBV7-2 to TRBJ2-2; perhaps TRBD2 as D (7 bases). This CDR3 has 16 amino acids. The germline gives CDR1 SGHTA, CDR2 FQGNSA. The V and J ends lost 0 bases and 5 bases respectively, with 13 bases between them. Here the CDR3 reads CASSLAGGLSTGELFF. DNA of the CDR3: TGTGCCAGCAGCTTAGCGGGGGGGCTAAGTACCGGGGAGCTGTTTTTT.

This sequence joins TRBV4-2 and TRBJ1-2, with D maybe TRBD1 (5 bases). The CDR3 is 15 amino acids. Germline CDR1 LGHNA, CDR2 YNFKEQ. Trimming removed 0 bases from V and 0 bases from J, with 8 bases in between. This CDR3 is CASSQDDRANYGYTF. The CDR3 DNA reads TGTGCCAGCAGCCAAGACGACAGAGCTAACTATGGCTACACCTTC.

This clone was observed a handful of times. V is TRBV13 and J is TRBJ2-1; 10 bases match TRBD2. With 0 bases clipped from V and 0 bases from J, the junction kept 11 bases outside the gene matches. This CDR3 is 20 amino acids long. The V gene's germline CDR1 is PRHDT and CDR2 FYEKMQ (reference sequence). In DNA, the CDR3 is TGTGCCAGCAGCTTAGGCCCCCTAGCGGGGGCTTTGAGCTCCTACAATGAGCAGTTCTTC. It encodes CASSLGPLAGALSSYNEQFF.

V gene TRBV7-9 combines with J gene TRBJ1-6; 10 bases fit TRBD1. CDR3 length: 16 amino acids. The V gene end was trimmed by 3 bases and the J gene end by 7 bases; junction bases not matched to a gene: 6. Germline assignment: CDR1 SEHNR and CDR2 FQNEAQ (reference sequence). The CDR3 coding sequence is TGTGCCAGCAGCTTGGGACAGGGGTTTTGGAATTCACCCCTCCACTTT. Its translation: CASSLGQGFWNSPLHF.

The chain carries TRBV7-2 and TRBJ2-7, with D possibly TRBD2 on 6 matching bases. Germline loops: CDR1 SGHTA, CDR2 FQGNSA. The CDR3 has 14 amino acids. V lost 5 bases to trimming and J lost 3 bases, with 14 bases between them. The CDR3: CASSAGPLFYEQYF. The CDR3 bases are TGTGCCAGCAGCGCGGGACCACTCTTCTACGAGCAGTACTTC.

The rearrangement joins TRBV19 to TRBJ1-4; D is ambiguous. The CDR3 has 14 residues. Germline V gives CDR1 LNHDA, CDR2 SQIVND (reference sequence). V dropped 5 bases and J dropped 0 bases, with 7 bases sitting between them. CDR3 amino acids: CASSPLATNEKLFF. The CDR3, as DNA: TGTGCCAGTAGTCCTCTAGCAACTAATGAAAAACTGTTTTTT.

The rearrangement joins TRBV5-5 to TRBJ2-7, with TRBD2 matching 8 bases. Germline V gives CDR1 SGHKS, CDR2 YYEKEE (reference sequence). The ends lost 0 bases at V and 2 bases at J; junction bases unmatched: 4. CDR3 length equals 15 residues. The CDR3 coding sequence is TGTGCCAGCAGCTTGGCCGGGACTAGGGCCTACGAGCAGTACTTC. This encodes CASSLAGTRAYEQYF. Filled out from reference TRBV5-5 and TRBJ2-7, the complete variable domain reads DAGVTQSPTHLIKTRGQQVTLRCSPISGHKSVSWYQQVLGQGPQFIFQYYEKEERGRGNFPDRFSARQFPNYSSELNVNALLLGDSALYLCASSLAGTRAYEQYFGPGTRLTVT.

The chain uses TRBV7-8 and TRBJ2-7; D might be TRBD1 (6 bases). The CDR3 has 14 amino acids. Per the germline V gene, CDR1 is SGHVS and CDR2 is FQNEAQ. The V end was cut by 6 bases, the J end by 6 bases, with 18 bases between. The CDR3 DNA follows: TGTGCCAGCAGTCAGCGGACAGCCCCCGGCGAGCAGTACTTC. Encoded protein: CASSQRTAPGEQYF.

This clone was detected only a few times. V and J are TRBV5-1 and TRBJ1-6; 8 bases are a match to TRBD1. The CDR3 runs to 16 residues. V lost 4 bases, J lost 6 bases, and 9 bases stayed unmatched. In germline, CDR1 is SGHRS, CDR2 YFSETQ. CDR3 loop: CASSPGDRRSNSPLHF. The CDR3 DNA follows: TGCGCCAGCAGCCCGGGGGACAGGAGAAGTAATTCACCCCTCCACTTT. Filled out from reference TRBV5-1 and TRBJ1-6, the complete variable domain reads KAGVTQTPRYLIKTRGQQVTLSCSPISGHRSVSWYQQTPGQGLQFLFEYFSETQRNKGNFPGRFSGRQFSNSRSEMNVSTLELGDSALYLCASSPGDRRSNSPLHFGNGTRLTVT.

The chain carries TRBV30 and TRBJ2-2; 7 nucleotides align to TRBD1. CDR3 size: 16 residues. Germline V CDR1 and CDR2: GTSNPN, SVGIG (reference sequence). J gave up 1 base and V 3 bases, and 8 bases lay outside the gene matches. CDR3 coding DNA: TGTGCCTGGAGCGTCAAGGGGGCACTGAACACCGGGGAGCTGTTTTTT. It translates to CAWSVKGALNTGELFF.

V usage is TRBV19 and J usage is TRBJ2-7; 9 nucleotides match TRBD1. The CDR3 covers 14 residues. The germline V gene has CDR1 LNHDA and CDR2 SQIVND (reference sequence). V lost 3 bases to trimming and J lost 2 bases; unmatched junction nucleotides: 2. The CDR3 loop is CASSIDRGTYEQYF. CDR3 sequence (DNA): TGTGCCAGTAGTATCGACAGGGGGACCTACGAGCAGTACTTC.

J is TRBJ2-3 and V is TRBV11-2; D not resolved. The CDR3 extends over 15 amino acids. Germline CDR1 SGHAT, CDR2 FQNNGV. With 1 base removed from V and 0 bases from J, the gap between germline ends came to 8 bases. CDR3 residues: CASSLGLTSTDTQYF. In DNA, the CDR3 is TGTGCCAGCAGCTTAGGCCTAACTAGCACAGATACGCAGTATTTT.

This clone was seen a few times. V usage is TRBV25-1 and J usage is TRBJ2-7; D is perhaps TRBD2 (6 bases). The CDR3 length is 14 residues. Germline V gene data show CDR1 as MGHDK and CDR2 as SYGVNS. Trimming took off 6 bases at V and 1 base at J, with 13 bases between the two ends. The CDR3 spells CASSGGHSSYEQYF. The CDR3 DNA reads as TGTGCCAGCAGCGGAGGGCATTCATCCTACGAGCAGTACTTC.

The V gene is TRBV7-2, the J gene TRBJ2-3; 7 positions match TRBD1. The germline gives CDR1 SGHTA, CDR2 FQGNSA. The V segment lost 1 base and the J segment 3 bases; nucleotides outside the gene matches: 4. The CDR3 length is 15 residues. The CDR3 DNA reads as TGTGCCAGCAGCTTAGAGGGGGCGCTGACAGATACGCAGTATTTT. This encodes CASSLEGALTDTQYF.

The chain has TRBV18 and TRBJ2-5, with 8 bases lining up with TRBD2. Per the germline V gene, CDR1 is KGHSH and CDR2 is LQKENI. The CDR3 is 16 amino acids. V lost 2 bases and J lost 5; bases outside the gene matches: 10. The CDR3, as DNA: TGTGCCAGCTCACCATTGGCAGCGGGAGAGGGGGAGACCCAGTACTTC. It encodes CASSPLAAGEGETQYF.

This sequence joins TRBV27 and TRBJ2-3, with 9 bases matching TRBD2. Germline assignment: CDR1 MNHEY and CDR2 SMNVEV (reference sequence). This CDR3 contains 15 residues. The trim removed 6 bases at V and 3 bases at J, leaving 7 bases unmatched. Here the CDR3 reads CASRGLAGPTDTQYF. The DNA for the CDR3 is TGTGCCAGCAGGGGCCTAGCGGGGCCTACAGATACGCAGTATTTT.

V and J are TRBV30 and TRBJ1-1; perhaps TRBD1 as D (6 bases). Germline V gene lookup returns CDR1 GTSNPN and CDR2 SVGIG (reference sequence). The CDR3 is 14 amino acids. V gave up 2 bases and J gave up 3 bases, with 13 bases separating them. CDR3 residues: CAWSRVAGDTEAFF. CDR3 nucleotide sequence: TGTGCCTGGAGTCGGGTAGCAGGGGACACTGAAGCTTTCTTT.

The chain employs TRBV4-3 and TRBJ2-1, with 7 bases that match TRBD1. The CDR3 runs to 16 residues. Germline assignment: CDR1 LGHNA and CDR2 YSLEER. The V gene end was trimmed by 1 base and the J gene end by 4 bases; junction bases not matched to a gene: 7. This chain's CDR3 is CASSQAPQGQYNEQFF. In DNA form, the CDR3 reads TGCGCCAGCAGCCAAGCCCCACAGGGGCAGTACAATGAGCAGTTCTTC.